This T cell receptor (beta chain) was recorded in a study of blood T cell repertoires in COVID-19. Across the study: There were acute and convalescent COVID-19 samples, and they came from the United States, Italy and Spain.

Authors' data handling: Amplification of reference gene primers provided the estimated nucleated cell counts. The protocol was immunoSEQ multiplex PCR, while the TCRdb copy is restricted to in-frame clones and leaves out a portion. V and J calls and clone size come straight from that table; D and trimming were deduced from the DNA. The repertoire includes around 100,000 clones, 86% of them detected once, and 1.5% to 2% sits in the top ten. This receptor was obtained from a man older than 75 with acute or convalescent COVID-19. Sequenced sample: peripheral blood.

The CDR3 spells CASSFGTSVEQFF. CDR3 coding DNA: TGTGCCAGCAGTTTCGGGACTAGTGTTGAGCAGTTCTTC. This chain connects TRBV27 to TRBJ2-1; 8 positions agree with TRBD2. This CDR3 is built from 13 residues. V trimming: 3 bases; J trimming: 9 bases; junction bases outside the gene matches: 4. Germline assignment: CDR1 MNHEY and CDR2 SMNVEV (reference sequence).